Shown below are 4 T cell receptor beta chains from a single sample sequenced in a study of cytomegalovirus exposure and HLA in healthy donors. Generated by immunoSEQ multiplex PCR, the TCRdb table keeps only in-frame clones and is missing some. The sample includes 50,000 to 65,000 clones, approximately 90% of them seen just once. Sequencing was performed on PBMCs. The receptors were gathered from a woman younger than 30 in good health and CMV-seropositive.

The gene calls are TRBV6-1 and TRBJ2-1, with 7 nucleotides matching TRBD2. Germline-derived CDR1 and CDR2 are MNHNS and SASEGT. With V trimmed by 2 bases and J by 3 bases, 4 bases remained unmatched. The CDR3 covers 15 residues. The CDR3 region has the DNA TGTGCCAGCAGTGAATTCCGGGGGGACTACAATGAGCAGTTCTTC. Its protein is CASSEFRGDYNEQFF.

The chain has TRBV11-3 and TRBJ2-3; 7 bases align to TRBD2. V lost 2 bases to trimming and J lost 6 bases; unmatched junction nucleotides: 2. CDR1 and CDR2 from the germline V gene are SGHNT and YENEEA. The CDR3 is 13 amino acids. The CDR3 is CASSLRGGDTQYF. CDR3 DNA: TGTGCCAGCAGCTTACGCGGGGGTGATACGCAGTATTTT.

This clone was recorded once. CDR3 nucleotides: TGTGCCAGTTCACCGGGACAGGGGCGTCCTAACTATGGCTACACCTTC. Translating gives CASSPGQGRPNYGYTF. V gene TRBV19 combines with J gene TRBJ1-2, with 10 bases lining up with TRBD1. The CDR3 length is 16 residues. Per germline, CDR1 LNHDA and CDR2 SQIVND (reference sequence). J lost 0 bases, V lost 8 bases, and 9 bases had no gene match.

The chain recombines TRBV7-3 with TRBJ2-1; 8 positions agree with TRBD1. Germline assignment: CDR1 SGHTA and CDR2 FQGTGA. The CDR3 contains 15 residues. The V and J ends lost 6 bases and 4 bases, in that order; junction bases with no gene match: 8. The DNA of the CDR3 is TGTGCCAGCAGTGCCGTCGGACAGGGATACAATGAGCAGTTCTTC. Translated: CASSAVGQGYNEQFF.